This T cell receptor beta chain was documented in a study of cytomegalovirus exposure and HLA in healthy donors. For the study at large: Earlier, 180 million or so T cells were analyzed, and 90 million to 140 million unique TCR beta sequences were found among them. Whole-study results and caveats: In a later analysis, specific HLA alleles were associated with approximately 17,000 TCR beta sequences at a 0.05 false discovery rate.

This clone has more than one count but fewer than ten. The target antigen is unknown. Each of the donors was a healthy bone marrow donor. CDR3 size: 15 residues. The V segment lost 4 bases and the J segment 3 bases; nucleotides outside the gene matches: 5. Germline CDR1 and CDR2: SGHRS and YFSETQ. The PCR contained 60 Vbeta and 13 Jbeta primers. The assay was immunoSEQ multiplex PCR, and TCRdb's table has in-frame clones only and misses some. The sample lists some 150,000 clones, approximately 79% occurring once. Sequencing was performed on PBMCs. This receptor was obtained from a man between 18 and 29 years old in good health and CMV-seropositive. The genes are TRBV5-1 and TRBJ2-1; the match to TRBD1 covers 9 bases. The CDR3 nucleotides read TGCGCCAGCAGCCTCGGGACAGGGTTCTACAATGAGCAGTTCTTC. It translates to CASSLGTGFYNEQFF.